This TCR beta chain was profiled in a study of T cells in Graves' hyperthyroidism and ophthalmopathy. This clonotype has a count of ten or more. There were TCR beta CDR3 regions amplified from RNA transcripts. RT-PCR in the first round (using the HTBI primer set) targeted the TCR CDR3. A single record per CDR3 protein comes from TCRdb applying MiXCR to the multiplex PCR reads. The table records about 290,000 distinct CDR3 sequences, approximately 14% of them present only once. A lack of ophthalmopathy progression within 18 months defined stable Graves' hyperthyroidism. The sequence came from a woman aged 40 to 49 with Graves' hyperthyroidism. The specimen sequenced was blood.

The CDR3 DNA reads TGCAGTGCGGGCAGACTCTACGAGCAGTACTTC. The encoded protein is CSAGRLYEQYF. V is TRBV20-1 and J is TRBJ2-7; D is unclear. Germline loops: CDR1 DFQATT, CDR2 SNEGSKA (reference sequence). Trimming shortened V by 6 bases and J by 3 bases, and 9 bases separated the two germline ends. The CDR3 length is 11 residues.